One and the same sample provided the 32 T cell receptor beta chains below, sequenced in a study of blood T cell repertoires in COVID-19. Data came from immunoSEQ multiplex PCR; TCRdb stores just in-frame clones and leaves some out. The sample includes 250,000 or so clones, under 90% seen only once; the top ten take about 1.7%. Sequencing was done on a sample of PBMCs or T cells enriched from blood (not recorded which). These receptor sequences come from a man aged 35-49 years who had recovered from COVID-19.

The gene calls are TRBV18 and TRBJ1-1; the D is unclear. V was trimmed by 0 bases and J by 0 bases, leaving 11 bases between them. Germline V gives CDR1 KGHSH, CDR2 LQKENI. This CDR3 has 16 residues. The CDR3 nucleotides are TGTGCCAGCTCACCACCATCCGAGGGCATGAACACTGAAGCTTTCTTT. Its protein is CASSPPSEGMNTEAFF.

The chain joins TRBV4-2 to TRBJ2-2, with 9 nucleotides matching TRBD2. From germline, CDR1 is LGHNA and CDR2 YNFKEQ. J lost 6 bases, V lost 7 bases, and 9 bases had no gene match. The CDR3 length is 15 residues. CDR3 sequence (DNA): TGTGCCAGCACCCCCCTGCGGGGGGGGTCCGGGGAGCTGTTTTTT. Residues: CASTPLRGGSGELFF.

This clone has ten or more counts. This chain links TRBV4-3 with TRBJ2-1; 8 nucleotides align to TRBD2. V lost 0 bases to trimming and J lost 5 bases; unmatched junction nucleotides: 9. Germline V CDR1 and CDR2: LGHNA, YSLEER. The length of the CDR3 is 17 residues. The CDR3 sequence is CASSQDPETSVHNEQFF. The CDR3 DNA is TGCGCCAGCAGCCAAGATCCCGAGACTAGCGTGCACAATGAGCAGTTCTTC.

This sequence joins TRBV7-2 and TRBJ1-5; perhaps TRBD1 as D (5 bases). The germline CDR1 and CDR2 sequences are SGHTA and FQGNSA. With 4 bases removed from V and 3 bases from J, the gap between germline ends came to 13 bases. The CDR3 contains 15 residues. The CDR3 sequence: CASSSLGRVNQPQHF. CDR3 DNA sequence: TGTGCCAGCAGCTCCCTTGGCAGGGTCAATCAGCCCCAGCATTTT.

The V gene is TRBV5-1, the J gene TRBJ2-7; 12 bases agree with TRBD2. After removal of 4 bases from V and 5 bases from J, the junction contained 10 bases not matched to a gene. The V gene's germline CDR1 is SGHRS and CDR2 YFSETQ. This CDR3 has 16 amino acids. DNA of the CDR3: TGCGCCAGCAGCAGGGGGTCGACTAGCGGGAGAGACGAGCAGTACTTC. Its translation: CASSRGSTSGRDEQYF.

This chain uses TRBV19 with TRBJ1-4; D ambiguous. V gave up 5 bases and J gave up 2 bases, with 12 bases separating them. Germline CDR1 LNHDA, CDR2 SQIVND (reference sequence). The CDR3 runs to 15 residues. The CDR3 here is CASSPSGSTNEKLFF. The DNA for the CDR3 is TGTGCCAGTAGTCCCTCGGGTAGCACTAATGAAAAACTGTTTTTT.

In nucleotides, the CDR3 is TGCGCCAGCAGCCCCCCGCGCGCGGCAGGGGATAATTCACCCCTCCACTTT. It translates to CASSPPRAAGDNSPLHF. The chain employs TRBV4-1 and TRBJ1-6; D possibly corresponds to TRBD1 (6 bases). The germline gives CDR1 MGHRA, CDR2 YSYEKL. The CDR3 contains 17 residues. The germline V and J ends were trimmed by 4 bases and 5 bases, with 18 bases remaining between them.

V gene TRBV7-2 combines with J gene TRBJ1-1; 7 nucleotides line up with TRBD1. The CDR3 totals 17 residues. Germline assignment: CDR1 SGHTA and CDR2 FQGNSA. V shed 2 bases, J shed 2 bases, and the junction held 11 bases outside the gene matches. For the CDR3, the DNA is TGTGCCAGCAGCTTAAATTTCGCGGGACAGAGTAACACTGAAGCTTTCTTT. Its protein product is CASSLNFAGQSNTEAFF.

This clone is a singleton in its sample. The chain recombines TRBV6-1 with TRBJ1-4; maybe TRBD1 (5 bases). Trimming took 2 bases from V and 3 from J, leaving 19 bases between them. The CDR3 extends over 18 amino acids. Germline V gene lookup returns CDR1 MNHNS and CDR2 SASEGT. CDR3 loop: CASSEPAGGAGANEKLFF. The CDR3 nucleotides read TGTGCCAGCAGTGAACCGGCCGGCGGGGCCGGAGCTAATGAAAAACTGTTTTTT.

This chain joins TRBV6-1 and TRBJ1-5; 10 bases agree with TRBD1. From germline, CDR1 is MNHNS and CDR2 SASEGT. The V segment lost 4 bases and the J segment 3 bases; nucleotides outside the gene matches: 6. The CDR3 loop spans 16 amino acids. The DNA for the CDR3 is TGTGCCAGCAGTGGCGGGACAGGGGCAGACAATCAGCCCCAGCATTTT. Protein: CASSGGTGADNQPQHF.

The chain uses TRBV13 and TRBJ2-2; TRBD2 matches at 12 bases. This CDR3 is 16 amino acids long. The trim removed 5 bases at V and 5 bases at J, leaving 6 bases unmatched. Germline-derived CDR1 and CDR2 are PRHDT and FYEKMQ (reference sequence). In nucleotides, the CDR3 is TGTGCCAGCAGCCTGCTAGCGGGGGGGCTTACCGGGGAGCTGTTTTTT. Amino acids: CASSLLAGGLTGELFF. Full variable domain (remainder filled in from reference TRBV13 and TRBJ2-2): AAGVIQSPRHLIKEKRETATLKCYPIPRHDTVYWYQQGPGQDPQFLISFYEKMQSDKGSIPDRFSAQQFSDYHSELNMSSLELGDSALYFCASSLLAGGLTGELFFGEGSRLTVL.

This chain uses TRBV7-9 with TRBJ2-1; possibly TRBD2 for D (5 bases). Germline lookup yields CDR1 SEHNR and CDR2 FQNEAQ (reference sequence). This CDR3 has 15 amino acids. V lost 1 base and J 3 bases, leaving 10 bases between the germline ends. The CDR3 reads CASSLDLAFYNEQFF. The CDR3 nucleotides read TGTGCCAGCAGCTTAGACCTAGCCTTCTACAATGAGCAGTTCTTC.

V and J are TRBV7-2 and TRBJ2-5; no clear D gene. CDR1 and CDR2 from the germline V gene are SGHTA and FQGNSA. The CDR3 extends over 14 amino acids. Trimming stripped 1 base from V and 1 base from J, with 7 bases between. The CDR3 bases are TGTGCCAGCAGCTTAGTGGCCAGCCAAGAGACCCAGTACTTC. Protein: CASSLVASQETQYF.

The rearrangement joins TRBV7-9 to TRBJ1-2; 8 positions match TRBD1. Germline CDR1 SEHNR, CDR2 FQNEAQ (reference sequence). CDR3 length: 13 amino acids. With 4 bases clipped from V and 7 bases from J, the junction kept 5 bases outside the gene matches. CDR3 nucleotide sequence: TGTGCCAGCAGCTGGGGACAGGAGAGTGGCTACACCTTC. Protein product: CASSWGQESGYTF.

The gene calls are TRBV5-5 and TRBJ1-2; 12 bases agree with TRBD1. Germline values: CDR1 SGHKS, CDR2 YYEKEE (reference sequence). There are 16 residues in the CDR3. V was clipped by 4 bases and J by 3 bases; unmatched bases: 7. CDR3 protein: CASSPGQGASDYGYTF. DNA for the CDR3: TGTGCCAGCAGCCCGGGACAGGGGGCTTCTGACTATGGCTACACCTTC. The variable domain in full, completed from reference TRBV5-5 and TRBJ1-2, reads DAGVTQSPTHLIKTRGQQVTLRCSPISGHKSVSWYQQVLGQGPQFIFQYYEKEERGRGNFPDRFSARQFPNYSSELNVNALLLGDSALYLCASSPGQGASDYGYTFGSGTRLTVV.

This clone was observed a single time. The chain couples TRBV7-2 to TRBJ1-1; 8 bases fit TRBD1. Germline V CDR1 and CDR2: SGHTA, FQGNSA. This CDR3 has 15 residues. Trimming cost V 5 bases and J 2 bases; bases outside gene matches: 7. The CDR3 region is CASSASTGENTEAFF. DNA of the CDR3: TGTGCCAGCAGCGCATCGACAGGGGAAAACACTGAAGCTTTCTTT.

This clone was recorded at least ten times. V usage is TRBV7-8 and J usage is TRBJ2-7; 10 bases are shared with TRBD1. The CDR3 spans 15 residues. Germline trimming cut 6 bases from V and 0 bases from J; bases unmatched to any gene: 5. The V gene's germline CDR1 is SGHVS and CDR2 FQNEAQ. The CDR3 region is CASREGQGPSYEQYF. CDR3 bases: TGTGCCAGCAGGGAGGGACAGGGGCCCTCCTACGAGCAGTACTTC.

This clone was observed a few times. The CDR3 DNA sequence: TGTGCCAGCAGCTTAGAGGCAAAGGAGTACAATGAGCAGTTCTTC. Translating gives CASSLEAKEYNEQFF. The rearrangement joins TRBV7-2 to TRBJ2-1; D gene unclear. V lost 1 base and J 4 bases, leaving 11 bases between the germline ends. The germline gives CDR1 SGHTA, CDR2 FQGNSA. The CDR3 extends over 15 amino acids.

This rearrangement joins TRBV6-1 to TRBJ2-1, with 7 bases aligning to TRBD2. Germline CDR1 and CDR2: MNHNS and SASEGT. There are 11 residues in the CDR3. Trimming cost V 10 bases and J 10 bases; bases outside gene matches: 7. The CDR3 sequence is CATRREREQFF. The CDR3 DNA reads TGTGCCACCCGGCGGGAGAGGGAGCAGTTCTTC.

The CDR3 DNA is TGTGCCAGCACCGGGACAGGGGTGGAAAAACTGTTTTTT. It is translated as CASTGTGVEKLFF. The rearrangement uses TRBV6-5 and TRBJ1-4; 10 nucleotides line up with TRBD1. The CDR3 is 13 residues long. J gave up 8 bases and V 7 bases, and 4 bases lay outside the gene matches. Germline-derived CDR1 and CDR2 are MNHEY and SVGAGI.

This clone was detected only a few times. The V gene is TRBV20-1, the J gene TRBJ2-3, with D perhaps TRBD1 (6 bases). The CDR3 has 13 amino acids. V lost 3 bases, J lost 3 bases, and 10 bases lay in between. CDR1 DFQATT and CDR2 SNEGSKA come from the germline V gene (reference sequence). CDR3 sequence: CSASLTGTDTQYF. In DNA, the CDR3 is TGCAGTGCTAGTCTTACAGGGACAGATACGCAGTATTTT.

The rearrangement links TRBV10-3 to TRBJ2-1; no clear D gene. Germline values: CDR1 ENHRY, CDR2 SYGVKD. The CDR3 has 13 residues. V gave up 11 bases and J gave up 0 bases, with 11 bases separating them. The CDR3, as DNA: TGTGCCCTCCGCGATAGCTCCTACAATGAGCAGTTCTTC. Amino acids: CALRDSSYNEQFF.

The sample holds many counts of this clone. CDR3 amino acids: CAWRPVANTGELFF. CDR3 sequence (DNA): TGTGCCTGGCGTCCCGTTGCGAACACCGGGGAGCTGTTTTTT. V is TRBV30 and J is TRBJ2-2; D ambiguous. V lost 5 bases, J lost 0 bases, and 10 bases lay in between. This CDR3 has 14 amino acids. CDR1 and CDR2 (germline): GTSNPN, SVGIG (reference sequence). The complete variable domain, with remaining parts taken from reference TRBV30 and TRBJ2-2, reads SQTIHQWPATLVQPVGSPLSLECTVEGTSNPNLYWYRQAAGRGLQLLFYSVGIGQISSEVPQNLSASRPQDRQFILSSKKLLLSDSGFYLCAWRPVANTGELFFGEGSRLTVL.

Only a few counts were recorded for this clone. This chain joins TRBV30 and TRBJ1-1; perhaps TRBD1 as D (6 bases). The CDR3 length is 11 residues. Germline CDR1 and CDR2: GTSNPN and SVGIG (reference sequence). Trimming took off 7 bases at V and 2 bases at J, with 8 bases between the two ends. Here the CDR3 DNA reads TGTGCCTTCAGGGGCAACACTGAAGCTTTCTTT. Protein sequence: CAFRGNTEAFF.

The chain couples TRBV5-1 to TRBJ1-4; D possibly corresponds to TRBD1 (5 bases). This CDR3 has 15 residues. The germline V gene has CDR1 SGHRS and CDR2 YFSETQ. Trimming removed 0 bases from V and 1 base from J, with 7 bases in between. The CDR3 coding sequence is TGCGCCAGCAGCTTGGAAACAGGAACTAATGAAAAACTGTTTTTT. This codes for CASSLETGTNEKLFF.

This clone was seen ten or more times. This chain uses TRBV19 with TRBJ1-6; TRBD1 matches at 10 bases. Germline V gene sequence: CDR1 LNHDA, CDR2 SQIVND (reference sequence). V gave up 5 bases and J gave up 7 bases; unmatched junction bases: 8. The CDR3 has 16 residues. CDR3 bases: TGTGCCAGTAGTTCATTGGGGACAGGGGCCAATTCACCCCTCCACTTT. Translated: CASSSLGTGANSPLHF.

This chain uses TRBV29-1 with TRBJ2-5, with D hard to call. This CDR3 contains 10 residues. The germline V gene encodes CDR1 SQVTM and CDR2 ANQGSEA. V gave up 5 bases and J gave up 3 bases, with 4 bases separating them. CDR3 sequence reads: CSVTKETQYF. CDR3 DNA sequence: TGCAGCGTTACTAAAGAGACCCAGTACTTC.

The rearrangement joins TRBV19 to TRBJ1-5; no firm D call. CDR1 and CDR2 from the germline V gene are LNHDA and SQIVND (reference sequence). V was clipped by 8 bases and J by 2 bases, with 10 bases between them. CDR3 length: 13 residues. For the CDR3, the DNA is TGTGCCAGTCGGAGGGATGGCAATCAGCCCCAGCATTTT. This encodes CASRRDGNQPQHF.

The chain joins TRBV29-1 to TRBJ2-7, with 9 bases matching TRBD1. After removal of 7 bases from V and 4 bases from J, the junction contained 5 bases not matched to a gene. There are 12 residues in the CDR3. Germline V gene data show CDR1 as SQVTM and CDR2 as ANQGSEA. The CDR3 region is CSALGQGYEQYF. CDR3 DNA sequence: TGCAGCGCCTTGGGACAGGGTTACGAGCAGTACTTC.

This chain links TRBV3-1 (or the pseudogene TRBV3-2) with TRBJ2-1; TRBD2 is a possible D gene (6 bases). Germline CDR1 is LGHDT and CDR2 is YNNKEL (reference sequence). V lost 0 bases, J lost 8 bases, and 17 bases lay in between. The CDR3 runs 16 residues. CDR3 DNA sequence: TGTGCCAGCAGCCAAGATAGTGCATCTGGGGAGGATGAGCAGTTCTTC. Translation gives CASSQDSASGEDEQFF.

The rearrangement joins TRBV28 to TRBJ2-1, with TRBD1 as a possible D gene (6 bases). CDR1 and CDR2 from the germline V gene are MDHEN and SYDVKM. Trimming cost V 5 bases and J 3 bases, with 29 bases left between them. CDR3 size: 20 residues. In nucleotides, the CDR3 is TGTGCCAGCAGTACCAAACAGGGAACTCCCCAAGTGAGGAACTACAATGAGCAGTTCTTC. This translates into CASSTKQGTPQVRNYNEQFF. The entire variable domain, with the rest obtained from reference TRBV28 and TRBJ2-1, is as follows: DVKVTQSSRYLVKRTGEKVFLECVQDMDHENMFWYRQDPGLGLRLIYFSYDVKMKEKGDIPEGYSVSREKKERFSLILESASTNQTSMYLCASSTKQGTPQVRNYNEQFFGPGTRLTVL.

The chain has TRBV28 and TRBJ2-7; 7 bases map to TRBD1. The CDR3 runs 14 residues. V shed 4 bases, J shed 1 base, and the junction held 4 bases outside the gene matches. CDR1 and CDR2 (germline): MDHEN, SYDVKM. The CDR3 DNA reads TGTGCCAGCAGTTACCCGACAGGGTCCTACGAGCAGTACTTC. Its protein is CASSYPTGSYEQYF.